These 27 T cell receptor beta chains originate from one sample sequenced in a study of T cell responses to AZD1222 COVID-19 vaccine. TCRdb's table, derived via immunoSEQ multiplex PCR, lists solely in-frame clones and lacks some. The sample has 180,000 or so clones, just over 90% seen once. Sequences were derived from peripheral blood, sampled on day 0 of AZD1222 vaccination. The receptors derive from an adult in good health.

The chain uses TRBV6-5 and TRBJ2-1; 8 positions agree with TRBD1. The CDR3 length is 15 residues. Unmatched junction bases numbered 11, after V lost 7 bases and J lost 6 bases. In germline, CDR1 is MNHEY, CDR2 SVGAGI. The CDR3 protein is CASIADRGGGNEQFF. CDR3 nucleotides: TGTGCCAGCATTGCCGACAGGGGAGGAGGCAATGAGCAGTTCTTC.

This chain uses TRBV18 with TRBJ1-3; TRBD1 is a possible D gene (5 bases). V dropped 4 bases and J dropped 7 bases, with 14 bases sitting between them. This CDR3 has 14 residues. The germline CDR1 and CDR2 sequences are KGHSH and LQKENI. The CDR3 DNA is TGTGCCAGCTCACAACAGGACGGCGGGAACACCATATATTTT. It is translated as CASSQQDGGNTIYF.

The chain uses TRBV2 and TRBJ1-3, with D unclear. This CDR3 spans 17 amino acids. V was shortened by 1 base and J by 0 bases, with 13 bases between the two germline ends. The germline V gene has CDR1 SNHLY and CDR2 FYNNEI. CDR3 coding DNA: TGTGCCAGCAGTGAAGACTCGAGCTGGGCCTCTGGAAACACCATATATTTT. Its translation is CASSEDSSWASGNTIYF.

J is TRBJ2-5 and V is TRBV12-3 or TRBV12-4; 7 positions agree with TRBD2. CDR3 length equals 13 residues. V lost 6 bases and J lost 7; bases outside the gene matches: 8. CDR3 bases: TGTGCCAGCAGGGGACTATTTGAGGGGACCCAGTACTTC. Its protein product is CASRGLFEGTQYF.

The V gene is TRBV5-5, the J gene TRBJ2-7; 9 nucleotides agree with TRBD1. The CDR3 has 14 residues. V was pared by 4 bases and J by 4 bases, with 6 bases of the junction left unmatched. Germline-derived CDR1 and CDR2 are SGHKS and YYEKEE (reference sequence). For the CDR3, the DNA is TGTGCCAGCAGCCACGGGACAGGGCGGTACGAGCAGTACTTC. Translated: CASSHGTGRYEQYF.

This sequence joins TRBV10-2 and TRBJ1-2, with a tentative D call TRBD1 (6 bases). There are 12 residues in the CDR3. The ends were cut back, 11 bases at V and 2 bases at J, with 12 bases in the middle. The germline gives CDR1 WSHSY, CDR2 SAAADI. The CDR3 DNA follows: TGCGCCGTCCAGGGGCAGAACTATGGCTACACCTTC. It specifies CAVQGQNYGYTF.

The J gene is TRBJ2-2, the V gene TRBV2, with D possibly TRBD1 on 6 matching bases. The CDR3 runs 15 residues. Trimming left V 8 bases short and J 3 bases short, with 16 bases between. The germline V gene encodes CDR1 SNHLY and CDR2 FYNNEI. CDR3 region: CASWGGRGHTGELFF. DNA of the CDR3: TGTGCCAGCTGGGGCGGCAGGGGTCACACCGGGGAGCTGTTTTTT.

V usage is TRBV18 and J usage is TRBJ2-1; D is ambiguous. The CDR3 extends over 13 amino acids. Trimming took off 8 bases at V and 0 bases at J, with 8 bases between the two ends. Germline values: CDR1 KGHSH, CDR2 LQKENI. CDR3 protein: CASEPYSYNEQFF. For the CDR3, the DNA is TGTGCCAGCGAACCTTACTCCTACAATGAGCAGTTCTTC.

The V and J genes are TRBV5-8 and TRBJ1-1, with unresolved D. CDR3 length equals 12 residues. Trimming stripped 0 bases from V and 7 bases from J, with 7 bases between. CDR1 and CDR2 from the germline V gene are SGHTS and YDEGEE. The CDR3 reads CASSLAFFEAFF. The CDR3 nucleotides are TGTGCCAGCAGCTTGGCGTTTTTTGAAGCTTTCTTT.

This chain connects TRBV7-2 to TRBJ2-7; D possibly corresponds to TRBD2 (6 bases). This CDR3 is built from 14 residues. V was shortened by 5 bases and J by 6 bases, with 17 bases between the two germline ends. Germline V CDR1 and CDR2: SGHTA, FQGNSA. The CDR3 DNA reads as TGTGCCAGCAGCCGGAGGGCCTTCGCGGCCGAGCAGTACTTC. Protein: CASSRRAFAAEQYF. The complete variable domain, with remaining parts taken from reference TRBV7-2 and TRBJ2-7, reads GAGVSQSPSNKVTEKGKDVELRCDPISGHTALYWYRQSLGQGLEFLIYFQGNSAPDKSGLPSDRFSAERTGGSVSTLTIQRTQQEDSAVYLCASSRRAFAAEQYFGPGTRLTVT.

The chain joins TRBV15 to TRBJ1-1; the match to TRBD1 covers 7 bases. CDR3 size: 12 residues. Germline loops: CDR1 LNHNV, CDR2 YYDKDF (reference sequence). V was clipped by 3 bases and J by 11 bases; unmatched bases: 6. The CDR3 region is CATSRQGGWAFF. CDR3 in DNA: TGTGCCACCAGCAGGCAGGGGGGTTGGGCTTTCTTT. Supplemented by reference TRBV15 and TRBJ1-1, the full variable domain reads DAMVIQNPRYQVTQFGKPVTLSCSQTLNHNVMYWYQQKSSQAPKLLFHYYDKDFNNEADTPDNFQSRRPNTSFCFLDIRSPGLGDTAMYLCATSRQGGWAFFGQGTRLTVV.

The chain joins TRBV4-1 to TRBJ1-5; no clear D gene. CDR3 length: 16 residues. Per the germline V gene, CDR1 is MGHRA and CDR2 is YSYEKL. V was pared by 1 base and J by 3 bases, with 13 bases between. The CDR3 loop is CASSQGNGPINQPQHF. CDR3 DNA sequence: TGCGCCAGCAGCCAAGGAAACGGACCGATCAATCAGCCCCAGCATTTT.

DNA for the CDR3: TGCAGCGTGCCCGGACAGAACTATGGCTACACCTTC. It specifies CSVPGQNYGYTF. The rearrangement uses TRBV29-1 and TRBJ1-2; weak D call: TRBD1 (6 bases). The V end lost 6 bases, the J end lost 2 bases, and 10 bases lay between the germline ends. CDR1 is SQVTM, CDR2 ANQGSEA, per germline. CDR3 length: 12 amino acids.

This clone was recorded once. The rearrangement joins TRBV1 to TRBJ2-1; TRBD1 is the table's D call and was not checked against the DNA. TRBV1 is shown as a pseudogene. This CDR3 is 17 amino acids long. The CDR3 sequence: CTSSQRRTGSRYNEQFF. For the CDR3, the DNA is TGCACCAGCAGCCAGCGAAGGACAGGGAGTCGCTACAATGAGCAGTTCTTC.

The rearrangement uses TRBV6-5 and TRBJ1-5; 9 bases are shared with TRBD1. J was trimmed by 2 bases and V by 6 bases; bases with no gene match: 5. Germline V lookup: CDR1 MNHEY, CDR2 SVGAGI. CDR3 length: 15 amino acids. CDR3 sequence: CASSPTGGGNQPQHF. The CDR3 coding sequence is TGTGCCAGCAGCCCCACAGGGGGCGGCAATCAGCCCCAGCATTTT.

This clone appeared a few times. This chain connects TRBV5-1 to TRBJ1-5, with no clear D. There are 13 residues in the CDR3. Between the trimmed V and J ends, which lost 0 bases and 2 bases, there was a span of 3 bases. The germline V gene has CDR1 SGHRS and CDR2 YFSETQ. The CDR3 sequence is CASSLGRNQPQHF. The CDR3 bases are TGCGCCAGCAGCTTGGGCCGCAATCAGCCCCAGCATTTT.

The chain joins TRBV25-1 to TRBJ2-5, with D tentatively TRBD2 (7 bases). The germline V and J ends were trimmed by 2 bases and 5 bases, with 18 bases remaining between them. The CDR3 has 16 amino acids. From germline, CDR1 is MGHDK and CDR2 SYGVNS. CDR3 protein: CASSETLGGGLETQYF. In DNA, the CDR3 is TGTGCCAGCAGTGAAACCTTGGGGGGGGGCCTGGAGACCCAGTACTTC.

This CDR3 is CAIREDRSSYNEQFF. The CDR3 DNA reads as TGTGCCATCAGGGAGGACAGGAGCTCCTACAATGAGCAGTTCTTC. The V gene is TRBV10-3, the J gene TRBJ2-1, with 7 bases fitting TRBD1. J gave up 0 bases and V 6 bases, and 5 bases lay outside the gene matches. Germline V gene sequence: CDR1 ENHRY, CDR2 SYGVKD. The CDR3 covers 15 residues.

The V gene is TRBV5-4, the J gene TRBJ1-1; 9 bases agree with TRBD1. CDR3 size: 16 residues. Germline CDR1 and CDR2: SGHNT and YYREEE (reference sequence). After removal of 4 bases from V and 6 bases from J, the junction contained 13 bases not matched to a gene. The CDR3 DNA sequence: TGTGCCAGCAGCCGTTCCGGGACAGGGTATAGGGCTGAAGCTTTCTTT. Translation gives CASSRSGTGYRAEAFF.

This chain connects TRBV21-1 to TRBJ1-2; TRBD1 reflects the table's D call only, with no check against the DNA. TRBV21-1 is assigned pseudogene status. CDR3 length: 16 amino acids. CDR3 loop: CASSKGPGHQGHGYTF. The CDR3 nucleotides are TGTGCCAGCAGCAAAGGGCCCGGACACCAGGGGCATGGCTACACCTTC.

This chain uses TRBV27 with TRBJ2-7; 7 nucleotides agree with TRBD2. Germline trimming cut 4 bases from V and 3 bases from J; bases unmatched to any gene: 15. This CDR3 comprises 17 residues. Germline V gives CDR1 MNHEY, CDR2 SMNVEV (reference sequence). The CDR3 nucleotides are TGTGCCAGCAGTTCGCCCCCCGTTGGATGGGAGGGCTACGAGCAGTACTTC. Translation: CASSSPPVGWEGYEQYF.

The chain links TRBV7-9 to TRBJ2-1; tentative D call: TRBD2 (5 bases). The CDR3 is made up of 14 amino acids. CDR1 and CDR2 from the germline V gene are SEHNR and FQNEAQ (reference sequence). V was trimmed by 5 bases and J by 5 bases, leaving 13 bases between them. CDR3 sequence reads: CASSHRDGHNEQFF. The CDR3 DNA reads as TGTGCCAGCAGCCACCGGGATGGACACAATGAGCAGTTCTTC.

The genes are TRBV15 and TRBJ2-3; no reliable D call. CDR3 size: 13 residues. V shed 8 bases and J shed 4 bases, with 13 bases lying between them. Germline CDR1 LNHNV, CDR2 YYDKDF (reference sequence). The CDR3 protein is CATSKERPDTQYF. The CDR3 DNA sequence: TGTGCCACCTCCAAGGAGCGTCCAGATACGCAGTATTTT.

V usage is TRBV7-8 and J usage is TRBJ1-4; D call uncertain. With 6 bases removed from V and 5 bases from J, the gap between germline ends came to 19 bases. This CDR3 has 16 residues. The germline CDR1 and CDR2 sequences are SGHVS and FQNEAQ. CDR3 sequence (DNA): TGTGCCAGCAGTCCTTGGGATGGGGAAAACAATGAAAAACTGTTTTTT. Protein sequence: CASSPWDGENNEKLFF.

V gene TRBV7-9 combines with J gene TRBJ2-3, with 11 bases lining up with TRBD2. The ends lost 5 bases at V and 6 bases at J; junction bases unmatched: 10. From germline, CDR1 is SEHNR and CDR2 FQNEAQ (reference sequence). CDR3 length: 16 residues. CDR3 DNA: TGTGCCAGCAGCCTAACGACTAGCGGGGCAGTGGATACGCAGTATTTT. Residues: CASSLTTSGAVDTQYF.

The J gene is TRBJ2-1, the V gene TRBV19; TRBD1 agrees at 7 bases. Per the germline V gene, CDR1 is LNHDA and CDR2 is SQIVND (reference sequence). The CDR3 is 15 amino acids. After removal of 4 bases from V and 2 bases from J, the junction contained 5 bases not matched to a gene. The CDR3 sequence: CASSRGQTTYNEQFF. The CDR3, as DNA: TGTGCCAGTAGTAGGGGACAGACCACCTACAATGAGCAGTTCTTC. Together with reference TRBV19 and TRBJ2-1, the CDR3 gives the full variable domain: DGGITQSPKYLFRKEGQNVTLSCEQNLNHDAMYWYRQDPGQGLRLIYYSQIVNDFQKGDIAEGYSVSREKKESFPLTVTSAQKNPTAFYLCASSRGQTTYNEQFFGPGTRLTVL.

This chain connects TRBV27 to TRBJ1-4; no clear D. CDR1 and CDR2 (germline): MNHEY, SMNVEV (reference sequence). V gave up 0 bases and J gave up 3 bases, with 8 bases separating them. The CDR3 runs 15 residues. The CDR3, as DNA: TGTGCCAGCAGTTTATCCGGCTTCCCTAATGAAAAACTGTTTTTT. Its protein product is CASSLSGFPNEKLFF.